This record looks at one T cell receptor beta chain sequence and its context. The data originate from a study of blood T cell repertoires in COVID-19. In the study overall: Specimens from acute and convalescent COVID-19 originated in the United States, Italy and Spain.

Libraries were prepared by immunoSEQ multiplex PCR; TCRdb keeps only in-frame clonotypes and omits some of them. This sample has tens of thousands of clones, with approximately 80% found just once. Sequenced input: peripheral blood. This TCR was recovered from a woman of 80 years or more with acute or convalescent COVID-19.

The CDR3 nucleotides are TGCGCCAGCAGCCAAGGACTAGCGGGAGGGTACATTCAGTACTTC. It translates to CASSQGLAGGYIQYF. V is TRBV4-1 and J is TRBJ2-4, with 14 bases that match TRBD2. Germline CDR1 and CDR2: MGHRA and YSYEKL. The CDR3 spans 15 residues. After removal of 1 base from V and 8 bases from J, the junction contained 1 base not matched to a gene.